This TCR beta chain came from a study of cytomegalovirus exposure and HLA in healthy donors. Turning to the study itself: The Caucasian-associated ancestry cluster held around 81% of 398 genotyped donors. The study's findings and limits: For most subjects, TCR beta sequences were reported to predict HLA-A and HLA-B alleles with accuracy. Roughly even sequencing depth across donors was the assumption behind the presence/absence analyses.

The length of the CDR3 is 15 residues. Germline loops: CDR1 MNHNY, CDR2 SVGAGI (reference sequence). Trimming removed 6 bases at V and 0 bases at J, with 13 bases between. The PCR ran on 60 Vbeta and 13 Jbeta primers. The protocol was immunoSEQ multiplex PCR, while the TCRdb copy is restricted to in-frame clones and leaves out a portion. The repertoire has around 78,000 clones, roughly 64% of them found once; the top ten carry 4.5% to 6%. Among the donors, all were healthy bone marrow donors. Worth noting for this clone: Its antigen is currently unknown.

The chain carries TRBV6-6 and TRBJ2-3; tentatively, D is TRBD1 (5 bases). The TCR was taken from a man aged 30 to 39 in good health and CMV-seropositive. Sequenced input: PBMCs. The CDR3, as DNA: TGTGCCAGCAGCCTTCAGGGTAGTAGCACAGATACGCAGTATTTT. This translates into CASSLQGSSTDTQYF.